This T cell receptor (beta chain) was recovered during a study of blood T cell repertoires in COVID-19. Study-level background: Both acute and convalescent COVID-19 samples were obtained from the United States, Italy and Spain. The cDNA or gDNA used as material had been derived from T cells, B-cell-depleted T cells, or PBMCs.

This clone appeared once. Under the authors' procedure: Amplified reference gene primers provided the basis for estimating nucleated cell counts. Assay used: immunoSEQ multiplex PCR; TCRdb lists only in-frame clones, some missing. V, J and clone size are taken as reported in that table, and D and trimming were inferred from the DNA itself. The sample has approximately 90,000 clones; around 86% are singletons. A Seattle source enrolled patients during active infection and followed them longitudinally. This TCR derives from a man aged 60 to 75 with COVID-19, enrolled during active disease. Sequenced: peripheral blood.

The CDR3 spells CASRRQGAPTGELFF. The CDR3 region has the DNA TGTGCCAGCCGGCGACAGGGGGCCCCCACCGGGGAGCTGTTTTTT. V and J are TRBV6-5 and TRBJ2-2, with 10 bases identical to TRBD1. The germline V gene encodes CDR1 MNHEY and CDR2 SVGAGI. The junction had 7 bases not matched to a gene; V was cut back by 8 bases and J by 4 bases. The CDR3 consists of 15 residues.